The 9 T cell receptor beta chains reported below all come from one sample, sequenced in a study of blood T cells in healthy people across ages. Next came a second PCR, run for roughly 7 to 12 cycles, which used a sample-barcoded 5' primer along with a J-beta primer mix. One entry per CDR3 protein, called by TCRdb with MiXCR from the 5' RACE reads. The profile shows 1.5 million to 2 million distinct CDR3 sequences, roughly 52% of them singletons. The sample taken for sequencing was blood. These receptor sequences come from a woman aged 40 to 50 in good health.

The rearrangement links TRBV5-1 to TRBJ2-5, with TRBD1 matching over 7 bases. The trim removed 3 bases at V and 11 bases at J, leaving 16 bases unmatched. The CDR3 has 15 amino acids. The V gene's germline CDR1 is SGHRS and CDR2 YFSETQ. The CDR3 region has the DNA TGCGCCAGCAGCTGGACCAACAGGGGCAACAATGAGCAGTACTTC. Translated: CASSWTNRGNNEQYF.

This clonotype was picked up a small number of times. The gene calls are TRBV6-4 and TRBJ2-3; 7 bases are a match to TRBD2. This CDR3 is built from 15 residues. The germline V gene encodes CDR1 MRHNA and CDR2 SNTAGT. The trim removed 8 bases at V and 1 base at J, leaving 9 bases unmatched. The CDR3 DNA is TGTGCCAGCGCCCGGTCCGCGGGGGGCACAGATACGCAGTATTTT. As protein: CASARSAGGTDTQYF.

This clonotype was seen a few times. This chain links TRBV12-3 or TRBV12-4 with TRBJ2-1, with unresolved D. The CDR3 contains 15 residues. V shed 5 bases and J shed 2 bases, with 13 bases lying between them. The CDR3 DNA follows: TGTGCCAGCAGTCACTTTACTGGGGCCTACAATGAGCAGTTCTTC. Protein sequence: CASSHFTGAYNEQFF.

The chain combines TRBV4-3 with TRBJ2-4; no clear D. There are 15 residues in the CDR3. V was trimmed by 0 bases and J by 6 bases, leaving 12 bases between them. From germline, CDR1 is LGHNA and CDR2 YSLEER. The CDR3 DNA reads as TGCGCCAGCAGCCAAGATGGGTCGGATACAAACATTCAGTACTTC. Protein product: CASSQDGSDTNIQYF.

The chain is built from TRBV7-6 and TRBJ2-6; possibly TRBD1 for D (5 bases). Between the trimmed V and J ends, which lost 0 bases and 2 bases, there was a span of 11 bases. The germline CDR1 and CDR2 sequences are SGHVS and FNYEAQ. There are 17 residues in the CDR3. The CDR3 DNA sequence: TGTGCCAGCAGCTTAGCGGCAGGGTGGACTGGGGCCAACGTCCTGACTTTC. This translates into CASSLAAGWTGANVLTF. Variable domain in full (rest from reference TRBV7-6 and TRBJ2-6): GAGVSQSPRYKVTKRGQDVALRCDPISGHVSLYWYRQALGQGPEFLTYFNYEAQQDKSGLPNDRFSAERPEGSISTLTIQRTEQRDSAMYRCASSLAAGWTGANVLTFGAGSRLTVL.

The chain uses TRBV15 and TRBJ2-5; TRBD1 might be the D (5 bases). The DNA end is more similar to TRBJ2-7, so the J call may be wrong. The CDR3 extends over 16 amino acids. In germline, CDR1 is LNHNV, CDR2 YYDKDF (reference sequence). The DNA for the CDR3 is TGTGCCACCAGCAGAGGTCTCCAGGGATTATCCTACGAGCAGTACTTC. This gives the protein CATSRGLQGLSYEQYF.

The V call is TRBV5-4, the J call TRBJ2-7, with 8 bases lining up with TRBD2. The J call is uncertain, as TRBJ2-5 better fits the DNA end. Germline-derived CDR1 and CDR2 are SGHNT and YYREEE (reference sequence). There are 14 residues in the CDR3. CDR3 sequence (DNA): TGTGCCAGCAGCCCGGGGGGGCAGAGGGAGACCCAGTACTTC. Protein product: CASSPGGQRETQYF.

CDR3 loop: CASSEVARTEDTQYF. CDR3 in DNA: TGTGCCAGCAGTGAAGTAGCCAGAACGGAAGATACGCAGTATTTT. The V and J genes are TRBV2 and TRBJ2-3, with D uncertain. V was pared by 1 base and J by 5 bases, with 13 bases between. The V gene's germline CDR1 is SNHLY and CDR2 FYNNEI. CDR3 length: 15 amino acids.

This rearrangement joins TRBV4-1 to TRBJ2-1, with TRBD2 matching 9 bases. Germline values: CDR1 MGHRA, CDR2 YSYEKL. CDR3 length: 16 residues. Trimming took 0 bases from V and 10 from J; bases not matched to a gene: 10. DNA of the CDR3: TGCGCCAGCAGCCAAGAGTTGGCGGGGGGGCGAGGGGAGCAGTTCTTC. Translating it yields CASSQELAGGRGEQFF.